Each of the 17 T cell receptor beta chains below was sequenced from the same sample in a study of monozygotic twins with inflammatory bowel disease. No DNA is given; TCRdb re-called the 5' RACE reads and lists each CDR3 protein once. This repertoire includes around 410,000 distinct CDR3 sequences. The sample taken for sequencing was blood. The receptors stem from a human donor with ulcerative colitis or Crohn's disease, or a healthy co-twin of an affected twin (not recorded which).

The chain joins TRBV12-3 or TRBV12-4 to TRBJ2-7. The CDR3 loop spans 14 amino acids. The CDR3 loop reads CASSPSRGPHEQYF.

The V gene is TRBV6-6, the J gene TRBJ1-3. Germline assignment: CDR1 MNHNY and CDR2 SVGAGI (reference sequence). The CDR3 extends over 11 amino acids. CDR3 sequence reads: CASSQGNTIYF.

The J gene is TRBJ1-2, the V gene TRBV5-1. The CDR3 spans 12 residues. Germline loops: CDR1 SGHRS, CDR2 YFSETQ. CDR3 amino acids: CASSSDREGYTF.

This rearrangement joins TRBV29-1 to TRBJ2-2. CDR1 is SQVTM and CDR2 is ANQGSEA in the germline V gene. The CDR3 is 11 residues long. The chain's CDR3 is CSVGVTGELFF.

The genes are TRBV2 and TRBJ1-1; the TCRdb call, TRBD1, lacks DNA for checking. The CDR3 has 12 amino acids. The germline V gene has CDR1 SNHLY and CDR2 FYNNEI. The CDR3 is CASIPRTGKAFF.

The V and J genes are TRBV20-1 and TRBJ1-6. CDR3 length equals 15 residues. The germline V gene has CDR1 DFQATT and CDR2 SNEGSKA (reference sequence). CDR3 sequence reads: CSARGSSSYNSPLHF.

The chain is built from TRBV3-1 and TRBJ2-7; the TRBD1 assignment by TCRdb is unverifiable without DNA. CDR1 is LGHDT, CDR2 YNNKEL, per germline (reference sequence). CDR3 length: 14 amino acids. The CDR3 reads CASSHTGVGYEQYF.

This rearrangement joins TRBV13 to TRBJ1-3; as DNA is missing, the TRBD1 call by TCRdb cannot be tested. CDR3 size: 16 residues. The germline CDR1 and CDR2 sequences are PRHDT and FYEKMQ (reference sequence). CDR3 residues: CASSPGPLGAGNTIYF. Drawing the rest from reference TRBV13 and TRBJ1-3, the complete variable domain is AAGVIQSPRHLIKEKRETATLKCYPIPRHDTVYWYQQGPGQDPQFLISFYEKMQSDKGSIPDRFSAQQFSDYHSELNMSSLELGDSALYFCASSPGPLGAGNTIYFGEGSWLTVV.

The chain has TRBV20-1 and TRBJ2-5. Germline loops: CDR1 DFQATT, CDR2 SNEGSKA (reference sequence). This CDR3 region has 14 residues. This CDR3 reads CSARKWEVSETQYF.

The CDR3 is CAALGLTGELFF. The V and J genes are TRBV10-3 and TRBJ2-2; checking the TCRdb D call of TRBD2 is not possible without DNA. The CDR3 totals 12 residues. From germline, CDR1 is ENHRY and CDR2 SYGVKD.

This chain joins TRBV9 and TRBJ1-2; TCRdb selects TRBD1, and the lack of DNA leaves this call unchecked. This CDR3 contains 16 residues. The germline CDR1 and CDR2 sequences are SGDLS and YYNGEE. CDR3 amino acids: CASSVVGGTVNYGYTF.

The V and J genes are TRBV5-6 and TRBJ2-7; the TCRdb call, TRBD2, lacks DNA for checking. Germline-derived CDR1 and CDR2 are SGHDT and YYEEEE. The CDR3 spans 14 residues. The CDR3 loop reads CASSFMTISYEQYF.

The chain recombines TRBV2 with TRBJ2-1; TCRdb names TRBD2, which stays unverified in the absence of DNA. The CDR3 has 16 residues. In germline, CDR1 is SNHLY, CDR2 FYNNEI. This CDR3 reads CASSVFLGGPLNEQFF.

The chain carries TRBV30 and TRBJ2-2; without DNA, the TCRdb call of TRBD1 cannot be checked. CDR1 is GTSNPN and CDR2 is SVGIG in the germline V gene (reference sequence). The CDR3 is 12 amino acids. CDR3 protein: CAFRQGPGELFF.

The chain recombines TRBV5-4 with TRBJ2-1; TCRdb picks TRBD1, but there is no DNA to check that call. CDR1 and CDR2 from the germline V gene are SGHNT and YYREEE (reference sequence). The CDR3 is made up of 14 amino acids. CDR3 loop: CASSAQDVDNEQFF.

The rearrangement links TRBV10-3 to TRBJ2-6. The CDR3 extends over 15 amino acids. Germline-derived CDR1 and CDR2 are ENHRY and SYGVKD. CDR3 amino acids: CAIRSGNSGANVLTF.

J is TRBJ2-2 and V is TRBV6-4. Germline V gives CDR1 MRHNA, CDR2 SNTAGT. The CDR3 consists of 13 residues. The CDR3 sequence: CASSAIAAGELFF.